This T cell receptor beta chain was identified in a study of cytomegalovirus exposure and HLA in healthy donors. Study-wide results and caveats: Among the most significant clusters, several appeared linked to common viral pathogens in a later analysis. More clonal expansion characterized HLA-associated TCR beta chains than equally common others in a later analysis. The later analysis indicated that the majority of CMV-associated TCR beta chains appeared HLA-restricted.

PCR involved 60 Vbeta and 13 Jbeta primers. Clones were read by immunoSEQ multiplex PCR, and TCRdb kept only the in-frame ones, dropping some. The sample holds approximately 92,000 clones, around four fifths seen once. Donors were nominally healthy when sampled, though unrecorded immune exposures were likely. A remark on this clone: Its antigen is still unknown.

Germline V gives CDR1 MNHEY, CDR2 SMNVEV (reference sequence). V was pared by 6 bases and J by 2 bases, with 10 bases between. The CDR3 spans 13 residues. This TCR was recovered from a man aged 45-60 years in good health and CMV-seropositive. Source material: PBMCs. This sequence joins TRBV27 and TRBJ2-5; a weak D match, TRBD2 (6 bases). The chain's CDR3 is CASSPGGQETQYF. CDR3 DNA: TGTGCCAGCAGCCCCGGGGGTCAAGAGACCCAGTACTTC.